This TCR beta chain was documented in a study of T cells in Graves' hyperthyroidism and ophthalmopathy. This clonotype was detected ten times or more. Regions amplified from RNA transcripts were the TCR beta CDR3 regions. HTBI primers drove first-round RT-PCR of the TCR CDR3. A single record per CDR3 protein comes from TCRdb applying MiXCR to the multiplex PCR reads. The sample has about 400,000 distinct CDR3 sequences, more than 15% seen once; the top ten hold 14%. The CDR3 runs 15 residues. The V gene's germline CDR1 is DFQATT and CDR2 SNEGSKA (reference sequence). Trimming took 0 bases from V and 6 from J; bases not matched to a gene: 9.

This receptor was obtained from a woman aged 18-29 years with Graves' hyperthyroidism. The sample comprised blood. The chain uses TRBV20-1 and TRBJ1-2, with 8 positions matching TRBD1. The CDR3 DNA reads TGCAGTGCTAGAGATCCCCAGGGGGCCACAGATGGCTACACCTTC. Protein sequence: CSARDPQGATDGYTF.